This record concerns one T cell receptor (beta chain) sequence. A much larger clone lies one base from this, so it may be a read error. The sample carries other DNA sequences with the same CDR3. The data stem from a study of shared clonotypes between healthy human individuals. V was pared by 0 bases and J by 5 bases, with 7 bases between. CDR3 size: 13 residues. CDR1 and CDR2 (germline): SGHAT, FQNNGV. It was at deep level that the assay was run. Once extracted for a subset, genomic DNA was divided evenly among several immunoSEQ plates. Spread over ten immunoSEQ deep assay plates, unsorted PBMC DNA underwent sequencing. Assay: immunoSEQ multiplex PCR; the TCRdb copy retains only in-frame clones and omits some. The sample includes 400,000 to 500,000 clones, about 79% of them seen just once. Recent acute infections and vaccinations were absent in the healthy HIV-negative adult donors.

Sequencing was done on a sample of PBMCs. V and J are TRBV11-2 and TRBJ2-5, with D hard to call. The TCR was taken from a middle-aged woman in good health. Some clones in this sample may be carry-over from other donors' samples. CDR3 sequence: CASSLDLGETQYF. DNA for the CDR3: TGTGCCAGCAGCTTAGACCTGGGTGAGACCCAGTACTTC.